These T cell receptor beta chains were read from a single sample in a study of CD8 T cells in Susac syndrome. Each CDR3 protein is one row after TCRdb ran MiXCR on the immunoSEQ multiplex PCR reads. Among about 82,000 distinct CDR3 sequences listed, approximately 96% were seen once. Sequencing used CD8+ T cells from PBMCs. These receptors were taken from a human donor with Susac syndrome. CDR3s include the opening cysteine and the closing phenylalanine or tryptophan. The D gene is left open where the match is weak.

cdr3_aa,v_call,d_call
CASSLTGIHGYTF,TRBV7-2,TRBD1
CATSDSRTGYNEQFF,TRBV24-1,.
CASRYRDQPQHF,TRBV19,.
CASSQTGPTSTDTQYF,TRBV18,.
CSARGQGGDYGYTF,TRBV20-1,TRBD1
CASKPQSRGYTEAFF,TRBV19,.
CASTPISLGEQFF,TRBV5-1,.
CAWSESRADYGYTF,TRBV30,.
CASSFEDREVIGDTQYF,TRBV13,TRBD1
CASSFFGGTGANVLTF,TRBV5-4,.
CASSLGQYQPQHF,TRBV7-9,.
CASSLRGEKQFF,TRBV7-8,.
CASSLDGPSWAKNIQYF,TRBV13,.
CASSEGEWGAKGELFF,TRBV9,.
CASNWELSPSTDTQYF,TRBV5-6,.
CSVMVDRGGWGYTF,TRBV29-1,TRBD1
CSASLGTEVDQPQHF,TRBV20-1,TRBD1
CASSSRTGGNTEAFF,TRBV9,TRBD1
CSAHRGSNQPQHF,TRBV20-1,TRBD1
CATSDFLLGSNTGELFF,TRBV24-1,.
CASANAGTGQETQYF,TRBV5-1,TRBD1
CASSLPLVQGETQYF,TRBV11-2,TRBD1
CASRPATGSPSPLHF,TRBV6-2/TRBV6-3,TRBD1
CASSQDRGASGYTF,TRBV16,TRBD1
CASSRLTTSYEQYF,TRBV3-1,.
CASSVAGDYEQYF,TRBV9,.
CASSLVRNTEAFF,TRBV7-9,.
CASSLDSSSYEQYF,TRBV7-9,.
CASSTPGRAEAFF,TRBV12-3/TRBV12-4,.
CSVQQTSRTDTQYF,TRBV20-1,TRBD2
CASSVRQGAYGYTF,TRBV7-8,TRBD1
CASRSLGQGSYEQYF,TRBV11-2,TRBD1
CASSLDVWGNYGYTF,TRBV5-1,.
CAWSGGGSQPQHF,TRBV30,.
CASSPTGVTQYF,TRBV7-9,TRBD1
CAWSRETGRPQHF,TRBV30,.
CSVVSGLGQPQHF,TRBV29-1,.
CSARDSSGTANSPLHF,TRBV20-1,TRBD1
CASSSLQGVTNYGYTF,TRBV27,TRBD1
CASSFGTANGYTF,TRBV5-1,.
CASSFLGVGEGQPQHF,TRBV28,.
CSARGGRGRGEQYF,TRBV20-1,TRBD1
CASSGEKGNTEAFF,TRBV9,.
CASSEVGGRTNTGELFF,TRBV7-9,.
CASSVGQGGTEAFF,TRBV5-4,TRBD1
CSVELLAGGPAEQFF,TRBV29-1,TRBD2
CASSAPGNTEAFF,TRBV27,.
CASSSGQNDNEQFF,TRBV5-6,.
CGTTQSSGANVLTF,TRBV20-1,.
CASTSTWGRLNTEAFF,TRBV27,.
CAWSVLPPSYEQYF,TRBV30,.
CASSMSGGPSTYNEQFF,TRBV19,TRBD2
CASSLAKTSSHEQYF,TRBV7-8,TRBD2
CASSQEGPTGEQYF,TRBV14,.
CASSPPDSQRPQHF,TRBV6-2/TRBV6-3,.
CASSQSGNQPQHF,TRBV4-2,.
CASTLAQGHPYYGYTF,TRBV7-8,.
CSARLDTNSNQPQHF,TRBV20-1,.
CASGSTGGYTEAFF,TRBV5-4,TRBD1
CASRDRLNNEAFF,TRBV12-3/TRBV12-4,.